This T cell receptor (beta chain) emerged from a study of cytomegalovirus exposure and HLA in healthy donors (dated by TCRdb to 2016 to 2017). The study in broad terms: An earlier analysis of more than 550 of the donors reported about 300 Gb of sequence data and around 110 million unique TCR beta sequences obtained from roughly 170 million T cells. An early release that covered about 600 HLA-typed donors contained approximately 300 gigabases of sequencing data and tens of millions of unique TCR sequences. The genetic ancestry cluster associated with self-reported Caucasian donors included over 65% of the approximately 410 genotyped donors. The study aimed to test whether cataloging public T cell receptors could reveal signatures of past pathogen exposure. The T cell repertoires of several hundred subjects were profiled by immunosequencing and related to cytomegalovirus serostatus. A separate validation cohort of approximately 120 different subjects was used in addition to the approximately 700-subject first cohort. To predict cytomegalovirus infection status, the study brought together high-throughput TCR immunosequencing, statistical association of individual TCRs with disease status, and machine learning. A later analysis re-analyzed previously published TCR beta repertoires from about 730 donors and added high-resolution HLA genotyping to study TCR occurrence patterns. In the later analysis, no new phenotypic data were used to find candidate immune exposures; instead, reliance was placed on TCR beta sequences and their occurrence across donors. An earlier analysis of several hundred of the donors applied high-throughput TCR beta sequencing to assess whether each TCR beta V gene segment acted as functional or pseudogenic. Alongside the repertoire data, information on donor age, sex, ethnicity and CMV serostatus was compiled. A later genetic analysis took genome-wide SNP genotypes for about 55% of the roughly 700 donors and used that subset as a discovery cohort. All discovery cohort repertoires had been generated using a single sequencing platform. Class I and class II HLA loci were covered by the typing at four-digit resolution. The number of typed donors differed by locus: about 620-640 for A, B, C, DRB1 and DQB1; some 540 for DQA1; fewer than 610 for DPA1; and 400 to 480 for DPB1. A handful of DR-DQ haplotypes were handled as single units for association and clustering because linkage in the cohort was strong. On average, around 230,000 unique TCR beta nucleotide sequences were sequenced per donor among a few hundred genotyped donors of the cohort, with around 19% of those sequences being non-productive. What the study reported, not specific to this receptor: In an earlier analysis of approximately 600 of the donors, most TCR beta V segments were observed in productive rearrangements about 90% or about 30% of the time, broadly matching IMGT annotations. In a later genetic analysis, fewer N-insertions in productive TCRs were reported among donors in an Asian-associated ancestry cluster than the roughly 700-donor mean. An association between a missense DCLRE1C variant and V-gene and J-gene trimming of TCR beta chains was found in a later genetic analysis and replicated in an independent cohort. The classifier was reported to diagnose cytomegalovirus status with high specificity and sensitivity in both the original and validation cohorts. The earlier analysis of approximately 590 of the donors excluded over 15 rarely observed V segments, including chromosome 9 orphons, because counts were too low. Compared with equally common non-associated chains, HLA-associated TCR beta chains in a later analysis were more clonally expanded and had lower generation probabilities. This cohort had only TCR beta chains sequenced, and the lack of alpha or paired-chain data limited which features could be detected. A total of 164 TCR beta chains were listed by the study as associated with cytomegalovirus. Most TCR sequences were seen in very few donors, while some public TCRs were found in many individuals. Because HLA typing was unavailable for some donors at each locus, only the typed subset was used in association tests. It was suggested by the authors that the approach could potentially be generalized to other disease states and immunological phenotypes. Assigning TCR associations to individual alleles was difficult when HLA alleles, especially DR and DQ, strongly co-occurred. A later analysis found that most CMV-associated TCR beta chains appeared HLA-restricted, with HLA associations seemingly driven largely by CMV exposure. At a false discovery rate of 0.05, a later analysis linked 16,951 TCR beta sequences to specific HLA alleles. According to a later analysis, TCR association rates differed among HLA loci, with DRB1 alleles showing the most associated TCRs and HLA-C alleles showing the fewest. A further reported finding was that TCR beta sequences accurately predicted the HLA-A and HLA-B alleles for most subjects in the first cohort. Sequencing depth was assumed to be roughly uniform across donors in the presence/absence analyses, though that assumption may not hold. Some IMGT-functional V segments, including TRBV6-2 and TRBV6-3, could not be distinguished by the 87-base-pair reads and were therefore excluded. A few of the identified cytomegalovirus-associated TCR beta chains were confirmed in vitro to be specific for cytomegalovirus antigens. The sequencing pipeline was judged likely to have produced a cluster of highly shared sequence variants as a technical artifact. A later analysis reported that several top co-occurrence clusters appeared linked to parvovirus B19, influenza, CMV and Epstein-Barr virus. For the cohort, immune exposure information was limited to CMV serostatus. Correlated functional status among segregating V segments might reflect linkage disequilibrium, but an unknown experimental factor could not be ruled out.

Concerning this clone itself: This receptor's antigen is unknown. Base qualities are not provided; no much larger clone lies one nucleotide away.

Library prep was done by the immunoSEQ multiplex PCR assay. A mixture of 60 forward primers for TCR Vbeta segments and 13 reverse primers for TCR Jbeta segments was used in the multiplex PCR. The CDR3 region of rearranged TCR beta genes was amplified from genomic DNA by a multiplex PCR assay. The amplified TCR beta libraries were sequenced on the Illumina HiSeq System as 87-base-pair reads. The study's own analysis went as follows. Across the 670 or so repertoires, a later analysis counted about 81 million unique TCR beta chains, 9 million to 14 million of which were shared by at least two donors. Raw reads were error-corrected and collapsed into unique sequences by a nearest-neighbor algorithm in which closely related sequences were merged to remove PCR and sequencing errors. To assign V, D and J gene segments, CDR3 sequences were aligned to IMGT reference sequences. For a sequence to be retained, a match of at least six nucleotides was required to both a V gene segment and a J gene segment. A rearrangement counted as productive if the CDR3 had no stop codons and remained in frame with V and J, and every other rearrangement counted as non-productive. Following IMGT convention, CDR3 was defined as the stretch from the second conserved V-encoded cysteine up to the conserved J-encoded phenylalanine. The earlier analysis of a few hundred of the donors excluded any sequence lacking an unambiguous match to a single V gene segment. In an earlier analysis of approximately 590 of the donors, a V segment was called functional when productive rearrangements were above 56.7%, and segregating when the standard deviation between donors exceeded 5%. A statistical classification framework was built to diagnose cytomegalovirus status from the catalog of TCR beta chain sequences. V and J gene assignment, in a later analysis, came from comparing TCR nucleotide sequences with IMGT/GENE-DB human TR gene sequences. The TCRdist pipeline was used in a later analysis to assign CDR3 sequences and most-parsimonious VDJ recombination scenarios. In a later analysis, each TCR beta chain was defined by its CDR3 amino acid sequence together with its V-gene family, and reads without a unique V-gene family were excluded. To address suspected cross-contamination and a sequencing artifact, a later analysis removed roughly 640 highly shared, low-generation-probability nucleotide sequences. For each public chain, a later analysis derived a clonal expansion index from normalized ranks of inferred template counts within each repertoire. In a later analysis, generation probabilities were computed with a VDJ recombination model fitted to out-of-frame rearrangements, and the resulting probabilities were checked against IGoR. Hypergeometric tests were used in a later analysis to score TCR-TCR, TCR-HLA and TCR-CMV co-occurrence, with a repertoire-size bias correction applied to the TCR pairs. A later analysis estimated false discovery rates by permuting HLA or CMV assignments 20 times. In a later analysis, co-occurring TCRs were grouped using DBSCAN, and TCRdist sequence similarity was added for clustering within HLA-allele-positive subsets. Co-occurrence clustering excluded repertoires with fewer than 30,000 or more than 120,000 public chains, plus five with anomalous nucleotide sharing. The table was pulled from immuneACCESS by TCRdb, which kept in-frame rearrangements only. Such tables lose some clones; where checked, under half of the loss comes from unresolved V genes, and the rest has no known cause. Clonal size and the V and J genes are those of that table, whereas D and trimming came from the DNA. A total of around 65,000 clones appear in this sample, 70% to 80% of them only once. The ten largest clones add up to about 53% of the sample.

In total, fewer than 750 healthy bone marrow donors made up the cohort. At the time of sampling, every cohort member was nominally healthy, though immune exposures that went unrecorded were likely present. The donor was CMV seropositive and was included in the group of 290 or so seropositive cohort members. Each donor provided a peripheral blood sample, and peripheral blood mononuclear cells were used for TCR beta sequencing. Genomic DNA extraction from the blood cell samples was performed with the Qiagen DNeasy Blood Extraction Kit. CDR1 SGHRS and CDR2 YFSETQ are derived from the germline V gene. Trimming accounts for 0 bases at V and 0 bases at J, while the number of junction bases matched to no gene is 7. From cysteine to phenylalanine, the CDR3 is 18 amino acids long. The only DNA kept is the CDR3, 54 bases in frame from the first base.

This TCR was sampled from a man aged 45-65 years in good health and CMV-seropositive. The chain uses TRBV5-1 and TRBJ1-4, with TRBD1 identical over 8 junction bases. Material: PBMCs. The CDR3 has the sequence CASSLGTGGFATNEKLFF. In nucleotide form, the sequence is TGCGCCAGCAGCTTGGGTACAGGGGGTTTTGCAACTAATGAAAAACTGTTTTTT. The entire variable domain, with the stretches around the CDR3 drawn from the reference TRBV5-1 and TRBJ1-4 proteins, is KAGVTQTPRYLIKTRGQQVTLSCSPISGHRSVSWYQQTPGQGLQFLFEYFSETQRNKGNFPGRFSGRQFSNSRSEMNVSTLELGDSALYLCASSLGTGGFATNEKLFFGSGTQLSVL.